This T cell receptor beta chain emerged from a study of T cell repertoires in cytomegalovirus infection. Across the whole study: Both a matching HLA type and CMV infection were indicated by public TCR beta signatures.

Via MiXCR, TCRdb re-called the reads, giving one row per CDR3 protein. The sample carries fewer than 550,000 distinct CDR3 sequences, approximately 30% recorded once. Ten or more counts support this clonotype. This CDR3 region has 14 residues. Germline values: CDR1 SGHTA, CDR2 FQGNSA. V dropped 1 base and J dropped 7; count of bases not matched to a gene: 4. The receptor's source is a human donor in good health (CMV status not recorded). Some clones in this sample may be carry-over from other donors' samples. The V and J genes are TRBV7-2 and TRBJ2-1, with 7 positions matching TRBD1. The material sequenced was PBMCs. This CDR3 is CASSLGGQLNEQFF. DNA of the CDR3: TGTGCCAGCAGCTTAGGGGGACAGTTAAATGAGCAGTTCTTC.